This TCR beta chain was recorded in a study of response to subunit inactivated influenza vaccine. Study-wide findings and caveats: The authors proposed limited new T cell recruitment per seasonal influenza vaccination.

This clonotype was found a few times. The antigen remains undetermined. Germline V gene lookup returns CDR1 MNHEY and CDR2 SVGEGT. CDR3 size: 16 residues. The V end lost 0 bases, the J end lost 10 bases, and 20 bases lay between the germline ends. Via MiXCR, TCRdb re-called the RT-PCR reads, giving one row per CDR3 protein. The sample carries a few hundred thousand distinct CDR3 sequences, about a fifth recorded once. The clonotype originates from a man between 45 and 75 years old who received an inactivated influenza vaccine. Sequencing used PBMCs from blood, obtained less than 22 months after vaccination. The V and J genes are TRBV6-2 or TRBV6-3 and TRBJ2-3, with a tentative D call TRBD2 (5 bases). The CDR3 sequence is CASSYSFVIVGSPQYF. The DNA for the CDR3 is TGTGCCAGCAGTTACTCTTTTGTGATCGTTGGGAGTCCGCAGTATTTT.